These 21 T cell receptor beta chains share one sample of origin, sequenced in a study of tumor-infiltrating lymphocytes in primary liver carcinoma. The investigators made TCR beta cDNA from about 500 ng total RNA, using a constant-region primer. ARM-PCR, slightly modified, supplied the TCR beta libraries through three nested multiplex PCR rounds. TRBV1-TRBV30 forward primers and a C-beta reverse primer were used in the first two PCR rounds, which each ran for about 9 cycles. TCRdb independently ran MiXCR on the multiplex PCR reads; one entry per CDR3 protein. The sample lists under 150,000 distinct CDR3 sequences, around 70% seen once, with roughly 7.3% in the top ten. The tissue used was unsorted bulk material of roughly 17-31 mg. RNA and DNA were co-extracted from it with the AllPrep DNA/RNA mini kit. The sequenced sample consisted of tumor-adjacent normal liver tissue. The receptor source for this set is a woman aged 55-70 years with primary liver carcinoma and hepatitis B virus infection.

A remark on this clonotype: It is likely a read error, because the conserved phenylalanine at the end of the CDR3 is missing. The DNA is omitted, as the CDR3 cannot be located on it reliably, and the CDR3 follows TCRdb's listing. Here the CDR3 reads CSVGSGGAPETQYS. This chain connects TRBV29-1 to TRBJ2-5; the table's D call, TRBD1, has no DNA check behind it. Germline loops: CDR1 SQVTM, CDR2 ANQGSEA. Inclusive of both ends, the CDR3 amounts to 14 amino acids.

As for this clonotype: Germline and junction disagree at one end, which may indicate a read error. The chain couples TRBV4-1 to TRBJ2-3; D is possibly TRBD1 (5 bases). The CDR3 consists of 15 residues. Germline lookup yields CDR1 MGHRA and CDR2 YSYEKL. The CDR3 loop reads CATSQGVVGTDTQYF. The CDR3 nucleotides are TGCGCTACCAGCCAAGGGGTAGTCGGCACTGATACGCAGTATTTT.

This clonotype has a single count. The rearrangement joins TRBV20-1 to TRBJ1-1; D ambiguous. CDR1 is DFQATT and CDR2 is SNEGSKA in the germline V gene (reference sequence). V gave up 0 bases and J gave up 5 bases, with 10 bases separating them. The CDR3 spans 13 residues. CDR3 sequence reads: CSARDRVLTEAFF. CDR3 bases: TGCAGTGCTAGAGATCGGGTACTGACTGAAGCTTTCTTT.

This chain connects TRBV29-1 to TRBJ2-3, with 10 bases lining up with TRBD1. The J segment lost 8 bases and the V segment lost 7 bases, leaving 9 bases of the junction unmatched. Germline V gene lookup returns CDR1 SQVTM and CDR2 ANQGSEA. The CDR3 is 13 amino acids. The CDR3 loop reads CSEGQGEEGTQYF. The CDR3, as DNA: TGCAGCGAAGGACAGGGGGAGGAGGGTACGCAGTATTTT.

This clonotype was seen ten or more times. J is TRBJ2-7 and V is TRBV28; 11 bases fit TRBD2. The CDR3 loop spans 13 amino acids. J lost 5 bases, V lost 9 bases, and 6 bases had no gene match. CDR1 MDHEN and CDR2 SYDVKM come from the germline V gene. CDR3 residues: CASRLAGPHEQYF. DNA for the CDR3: TGTGCCAGTCGACTAGCGGGACCCCACGAGCAGTACTTC.

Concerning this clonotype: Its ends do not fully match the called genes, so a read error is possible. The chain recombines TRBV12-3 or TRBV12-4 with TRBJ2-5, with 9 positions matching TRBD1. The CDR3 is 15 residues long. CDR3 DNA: TGTGCCAGCAGGCCCGGGACAGGGTTGAAGGATACCCAATACTTC. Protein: CASRPGTGLKDTQYF.

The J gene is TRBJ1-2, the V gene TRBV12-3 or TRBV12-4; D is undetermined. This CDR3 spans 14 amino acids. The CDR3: CVSALNSWVDGYTF. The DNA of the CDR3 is TGTGTCAGTGCCTTAAATAGCTGGGTGGATGGCTACACCTTC.

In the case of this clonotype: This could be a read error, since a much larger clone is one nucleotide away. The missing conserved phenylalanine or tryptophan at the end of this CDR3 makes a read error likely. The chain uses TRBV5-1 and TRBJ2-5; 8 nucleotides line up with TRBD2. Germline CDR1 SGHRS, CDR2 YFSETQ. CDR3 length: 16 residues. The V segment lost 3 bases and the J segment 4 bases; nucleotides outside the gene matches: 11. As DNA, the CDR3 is TGCGCCAGCAGCTCCGAGGGACTAGACGTGGTAGAGACCCAGTACTCC. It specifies CASSSEGLDVVETQYS.

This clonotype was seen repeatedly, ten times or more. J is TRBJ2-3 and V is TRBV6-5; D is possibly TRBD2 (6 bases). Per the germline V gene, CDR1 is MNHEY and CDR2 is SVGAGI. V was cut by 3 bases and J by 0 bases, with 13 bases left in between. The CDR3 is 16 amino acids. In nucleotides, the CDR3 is TGTGCCAGCAGTTATGGTGCGGGGACTAGCACAGATACGCAGTATTTT. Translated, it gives CASSYGAGTSTDTQYF.

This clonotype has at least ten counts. The CDR3 DNA is TGTGCCAGCAGTTGGGCGGGCACCAGGCACTCTGGAAACACCATATATTTT. As protein: CASSWAGTRHSGNTIYF. The chain recombines TRBV28 with TRBJ1-3; D gene unclear. The V gene's germline CDR1 is MDHEN and CDR2 SYDVKM. V was pared by 4 bases and J by 0 bases, with 16 bases between. The CDR3 extends over 17 amino acids. Combining the CDR3 with reference TRBV28 and TRBJ1-3 gives the whole variable domain DVKVTQSSRYLVKRTGEKVFLECVQDMDHENMFWYRQDPGLGLRLIYFSYDVKMKEKGDIPEGYSVSREKKERFSLILESASTNQTSMYLCASSWAGTRHSGNTIYFGEGSWLTVV.

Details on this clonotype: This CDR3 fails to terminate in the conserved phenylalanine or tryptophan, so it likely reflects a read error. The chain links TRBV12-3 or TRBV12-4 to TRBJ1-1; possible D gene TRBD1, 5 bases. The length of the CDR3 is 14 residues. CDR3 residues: CASSFVGVHTDAFL. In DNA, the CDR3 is TGTGCCAGCAGTTTCGTGGGGGTTCACACTGATGCTTTCCTT.

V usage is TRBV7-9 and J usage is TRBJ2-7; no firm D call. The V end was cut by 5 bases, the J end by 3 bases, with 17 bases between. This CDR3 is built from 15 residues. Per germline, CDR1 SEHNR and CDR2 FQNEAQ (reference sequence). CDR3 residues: CASSPWDRADYEQYF. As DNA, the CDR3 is TGTGCCAGCAGCCCCTGGGATCGGGCGGACTACGAGCAGTACTTC.

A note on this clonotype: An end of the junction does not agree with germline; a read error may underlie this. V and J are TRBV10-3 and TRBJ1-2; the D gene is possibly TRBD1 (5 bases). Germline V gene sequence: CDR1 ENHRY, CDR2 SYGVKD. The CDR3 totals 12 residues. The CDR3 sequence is CTISESGNSYTF. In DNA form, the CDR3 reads TGTACCATCAGTGAATCAGGGAATAGCTACACCTTC.

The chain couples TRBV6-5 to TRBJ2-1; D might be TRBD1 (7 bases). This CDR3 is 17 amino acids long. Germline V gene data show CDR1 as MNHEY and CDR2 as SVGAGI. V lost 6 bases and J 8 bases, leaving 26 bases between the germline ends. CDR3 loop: CASRVWGDRKGRDEQFF. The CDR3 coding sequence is TGTGCCAGCAGAGTCTGGGGGGACAGAAAAGGTAGGGATGAGCAGTTCTTC.

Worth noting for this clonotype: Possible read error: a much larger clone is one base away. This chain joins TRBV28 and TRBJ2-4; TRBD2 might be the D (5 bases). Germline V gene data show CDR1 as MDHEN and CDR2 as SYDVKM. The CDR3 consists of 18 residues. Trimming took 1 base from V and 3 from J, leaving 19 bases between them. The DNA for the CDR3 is TGTGCCAGCAGTTTATATTTTTTGAGGGTGTCGGACAAAAACATTCAGTACTTC. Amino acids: CASSLYFLRVSDKNIQYF.

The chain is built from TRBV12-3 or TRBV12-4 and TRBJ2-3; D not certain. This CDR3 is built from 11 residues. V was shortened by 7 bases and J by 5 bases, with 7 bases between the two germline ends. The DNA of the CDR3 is TGTGCCAGCAACGACATAGATACGCAGTATTTT. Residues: CASNDIDTQYF.

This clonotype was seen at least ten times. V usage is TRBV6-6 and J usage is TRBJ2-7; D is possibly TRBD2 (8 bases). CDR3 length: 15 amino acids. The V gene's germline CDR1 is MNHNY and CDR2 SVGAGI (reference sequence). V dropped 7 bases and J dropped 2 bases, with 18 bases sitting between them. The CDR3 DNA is TGTGCCAGCACCCCCGGGACAGCGGGAGCCTACGAGCAGTACTTC. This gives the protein CASTPGTAGAYEQYF.

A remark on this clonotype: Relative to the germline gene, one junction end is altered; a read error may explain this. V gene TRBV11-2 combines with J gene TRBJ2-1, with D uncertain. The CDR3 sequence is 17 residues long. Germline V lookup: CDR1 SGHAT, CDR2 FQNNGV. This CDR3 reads CASCLDQRSMVYNEQFF. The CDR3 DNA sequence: TGTGCCAGCTGCTTAGATCAACGGAGTATGGTCTACAATGAGCAGTTCTTC. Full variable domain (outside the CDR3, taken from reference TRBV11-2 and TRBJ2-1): EAGVAQSPRYKIIEKRQSVAFWCNPISGHATLYWYQQILGQGPKLLIQFQNNGVVDDSQLPKDRFSAERLKGVDSTLKIQPAKLEDSAVYLCASCLDQRSMVYNEQFFGPGTRLTVL.

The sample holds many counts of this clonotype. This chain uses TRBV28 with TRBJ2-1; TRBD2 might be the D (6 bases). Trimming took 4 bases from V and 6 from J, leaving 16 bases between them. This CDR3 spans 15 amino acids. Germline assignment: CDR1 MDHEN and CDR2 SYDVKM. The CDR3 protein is CASSSRQSRGNEQFF. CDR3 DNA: TGTGCCAGCAGTTCCCGACAGTCGCGGGGCAATGAGCAGTTCTTC.

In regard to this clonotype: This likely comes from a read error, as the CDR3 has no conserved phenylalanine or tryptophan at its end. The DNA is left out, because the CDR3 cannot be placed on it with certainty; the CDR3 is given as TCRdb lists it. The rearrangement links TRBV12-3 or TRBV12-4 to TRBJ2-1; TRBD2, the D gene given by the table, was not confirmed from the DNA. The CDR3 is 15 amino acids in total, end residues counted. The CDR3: CASSESGLATNEQLL.

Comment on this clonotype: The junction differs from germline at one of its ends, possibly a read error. The CDR3 nucleotides read TGCAGCGTCAAGAATAGGGGCAGTCATTACGAGCATTACTTC. It encodes CSVKNRGSHYEHYF. The rearrangement uses TRBV29-1 and TRBJ2-7, with a tentative D call TRBD1 (5 bases). The CDR3 is made up of 14 amino acids. CDR1 and CDR2 (germline): SQVTM, ANQGSEA.